The clone carrying this T cell receptor beta chain was counted many times. Antigen unknown. The data originate from a study of CD8+CD57+ T cells in acquired aplastic anemia. It was genomic DNA that served as the template for profiling TCR beta VDJ and CDR3. A single record per CDR3 protein comes from TCRdb applying MiXCR to the reads. The sample lists some 220,000 distinct CDR3 sequences, roughly 35% seen once, with 1% to 1.3% in the top ten. V was trimmed by 2 bases and J by 4 bases, leaving 14 bases between them. The CDR3 has 15 amino acids. Germline CDR1 is MNHNS and CDR2 is SASEGT. Study-level findings and limits: The number of CD8+ CDR3 sequences shared by patients and controls was roughly 30.

The gene calls are TRBV6-1 and TRBJ1-2, with D possibly TRBD1 on 5 matching bases. Sequenced: sorted CD4+, CD8+, or CD8+CD57+ T cells (not recorded which) from PBMCs. This clonotype originated in a human donor in good health, serving as a control. The CDR3 sequence is CASSESARGSYGYTF. Here the CDR3 DNA reads TGTGCCAGCAGTGAATCGGCAAGGGGTTCCTATGGCTACACCTTC.